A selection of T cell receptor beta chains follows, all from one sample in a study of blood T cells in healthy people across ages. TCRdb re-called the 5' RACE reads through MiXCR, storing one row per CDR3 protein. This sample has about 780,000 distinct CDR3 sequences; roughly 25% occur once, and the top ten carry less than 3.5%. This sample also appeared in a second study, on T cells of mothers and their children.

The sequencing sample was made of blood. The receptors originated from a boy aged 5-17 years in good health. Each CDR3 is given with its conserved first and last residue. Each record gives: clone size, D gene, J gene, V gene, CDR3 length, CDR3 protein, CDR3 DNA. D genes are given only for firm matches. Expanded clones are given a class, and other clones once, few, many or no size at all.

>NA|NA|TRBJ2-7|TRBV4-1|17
CASSQDRGGDTAYEQYF
TGCGCCAGCAGCCAAGATAGGGGAGGAGACACCGCCTACGAGCAGTACTTC
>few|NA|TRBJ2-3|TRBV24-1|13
CATSDPSTDTQYF
TGTGCCACCAGTGACCCTAGCACAGATACGCAGTATTTT
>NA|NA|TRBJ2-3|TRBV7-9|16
CASSLQRGYSTDTQYF
TGTGCCAGCAGCTTACAAAGGGGTTACAGCACAGATACGCAGTATTTT
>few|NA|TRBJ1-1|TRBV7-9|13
CASSLRGQVEAFF
TGTGCCAGCAGCTTACGGGGGCAGGTGGAAGCTTTCTTT
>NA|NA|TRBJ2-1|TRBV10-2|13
CACSEFNLDEQFF
TGCGCCTGCAGTGAGTTTAACTTAGATGAGCAGTTCTTC
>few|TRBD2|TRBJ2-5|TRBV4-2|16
CASSQDWGGGAETQYF
TGTGCCAGCAGCCAAGATTGGGGCGGGGGGGCGGAGACCCAGTACTTC
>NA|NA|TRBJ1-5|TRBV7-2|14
CASSFKPSNQPQHF
TGTGCCAGCAGCTTCAAACCCAGCAATCAGCCCCAGCATTTT
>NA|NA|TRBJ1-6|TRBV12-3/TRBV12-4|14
CASSLTGINSPLHF
TGTGCCAGCAGCCTCACAGGGATTAATTCACCCCTCCACTTT
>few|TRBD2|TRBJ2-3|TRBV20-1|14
CSGGASPGADTQYF
TGCAGCGGGGGGGCCTCCCCTGGGGCAGATACGCAGTATTTT
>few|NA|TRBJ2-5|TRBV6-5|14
CASSYSRARETQYF
TGTGCCAGCAGTTACAGTAGGGCACGGGAGACCCAGTACTTC
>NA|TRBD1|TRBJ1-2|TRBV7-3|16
CASSLASTGVHGGYTF
TGTGCCAGCAGCTTAGCCTCCACAGGGGTCCATGGTGGCTACACCTTC